The source of this T cell receptor beta chain is a study of shared clonotypes between healthy human individuals. Study conclusions and caveats: Few donors limited the genetic and exposure-history diversity represented.

The CDR3 is 12 residues long. Trimming took off 2 bases at V and 4 bases at J, with 8 bases between the two ends. Per germline, CDR1 SQVTM and CDR2 ANQGSEA. Every subset had its genomic DNA shared out evenly among several immunoSEQ plates. TCRdb's copy holds only in-frame clones and misses some; the assay was immunoSEQ multiplex PCR. The sample shows about half a million clones, 81% of them seen only once. Note on this clone: Its cognate antigen is unknown.

Material for sequencing was PBMCs. The rearrangement uses TRBV29-1 and TRBJ2-5; D not resolved. The clonotype comes from a woman aged 40 to 55 in good health. Some clones in this sample may be carry-over from other donors' samples. CDR3 sequence (DNA): TGCAGCGTTGAAATCTGGGGAGAGACCCAGTACTTC. This translates into CSVEIWGETQYF.